The 21 T cell receptor beta chains listed next were all sequenced from one sample in a study of blood T cell repertoires in COVID-19. TCRdb's table, derived via immunoSEQ multiplex PCR, lists solely in-frame clones and lacks some. The table has about 60,000 clones, 80% to 90% seen once. Sequenced sample: peripheral blood. All receptors come from a woman aged 80 or over with active COVID-19.

Only one count was recorded for this clone. This chain uses TRBV2 with TRBJ2-1; 12 bases map to TRBD2. Germline CDR1 and CDR2: SNHLY and FYNNEI. The ends lost 10 bases at V and 7 bases at J; junction bases unmatched: 8. The CDR3 spans 14 residues. CDR3 nucleotides: TGTGCCACCGGACTAGCGGGGCGAACTAATGAGCAGTTCTTC. This gives the protein CATGLAGRTNEQFF.

V and J are TRBV18 and TRBJ1-3; no reliable D call. The germline V and J ends were trimmed by 1 base and 0 bases, with 13 bases remaining between them. The CDR3 extends over 17 amino acids. CDR1 KGHSH and CDR2 LQKENI come from the germline V gene. CDR3 nucleotide sequence: TGTGCCAGCTCACCACTTCCCACAGAGAGCTCTGGAAACACCATATATTTT. Its translation is CASSPLPTESSGNTIYF.

This clone was seen just once. The rearrangement joins TRBV5-5 to TRBJ2-3, with 9 bases lining up with TRBD1. Germline V gives CDR1 SGHKS, CDR2 YYEKEE (reference sequence). CDR3 length: 13 residues. V shed 5 bases and J 5 bases; nucleotides not matched to a gene: 3. DNA for the CDR3: TGTGCCAGCAGATGGACAGGGGTAGATACGCAGTATTTT. Protein product: CASRWTGVDTQYF.

The genes are TRBV7-2 and TRBJ2-7; the D gene is possibly TRBD1 (6 bases). Germline-derived CDR1 and CDR2 are SGHTA and FQGNSA. The CDR3 extends over 12 amino acids. Trimming took 5 bases from V and 6 from J, leaving 11 bases between them. This chain's CDR3 is CASSPTGFEQYF. For the CDR3, the DNA is TGTGCCAGCAGCCCAACAGGGTTCGAGCAGTACTTC.

The V gene is TRBV7-2, the J gene TRBJ1-3; possible D gene TRBD1, 6 bases. The CDR3 extends over 16 amino acids. CDR1 is SGHTA, CDR2 FQGNSA, per germline. Trimming cost V 2 bases and J 0 bases, with 11 bases left between them. The CDR3: CASSLLGQSSGNTIYF. DNA for the CDR3: TGTGCCAGCAGCTTATTAGGACAGAGCTCTGGAAACACCATATATTTT.

In DNA, the CDR3 is TGTGCCAGCAGCGACAGGGTTGGTCAGCCCCAGCATTTT. Residues: CASSDRVGQPQHF. This chain links TRBV7-2 with TRBJ1-5; 7 bases are a match to TRBD1. The germline CDR1 and CDR2 sequences are SGHTA and FQGNSA. The trim removed 5 bases at V and 6 bases at J, leaving 4 bases unmatched. The CDR3 consists of 13 residues.

The chain couples TRBV20-1 to TRBJ2-5; 10 bases agree with TRBD2. J gave up 0 bases and V 3 bases, and 7 bases lay outside the gene matches. The CDR3 has 16 amino acids. Germline loops: CDR1 DFQATT, CDR2 SNEGSKA (reference sequence). CDR3 in DNA: TGCAGTGCTAGTCGCTCTAGCGGGGGATACCAAGAGACCCAGTACTTC. This codes for CSASRSSGGYQETQYF.

The CDR3 spells CASSPPGQDPHEQYF. The CDR3 bases are TGTGCCAGCAGTCCACCCGGACAGGATCCCCACGAGCAGTACTTC. This chain uses TRBV28 with TRBJ2-7, with 7 bases identical to TRBD1. The CDR3 totals 15 residues. Germline-derived CDR1 and CDR2 are MDHEN and SYDVKM. With V trimmed by 5 bases and J by 5 bases, 12 bases remained unmatched.

This clone is a singleton in its sample. The chain uses TRBV6-5 and TRBJ2-3; no definite D call. The CDR3 runs 15 residues. Germline CDR1 reads MNHEY; CDR2 reads SVGAGI. Between the trimmed V and J ends, which lost 5 bases and 0 bases, there was a span of 12 bases. In DNA, the CDR3 is TGTGCCAGCAGTCCCAGCGAAACTAGCACAGATACGCAGTATTTT. Its translation is CASSPSETSTDTQYF.

The rearrangement links TRBV7-8 to TRBJ2-2; 11 bases are shared with TRBD2. The V gene's germline CDR1 is SGHVS and CDR2 FQNEAQ. The CDR3 runs 16 residues. V lost 1 base, J lost 3 bases, and 1 base stayed unmatched. Here the CDR3 DNA reads TGTGCCAGCAGCTTAGTAGCGGGGGGGTACACCGGGGAGCTGTTTTTT. Its translation: CASSLVAGGYTGELFF. The full variable domain, its missing parts supplied by reference TRBV7-8 and TRBJ2-2, is GAGVSQSPRYKVAKRGQDVALRCDPISGHVSLFWYQQALGQGPEFLTYFQNEAQLDKSGLPSDRFFAERPEGSVSTLKIQRTQQEDSAVYLCASSLVAGGYTGELFFGEGSRLTVL.

The chain is built from TRBV9 and TRBJ1-4; 7 nucleotides align to TRBD1. The CDR3 loop spans 15 amino acids. Per the germline V gene, CDR1 is SGDLS and CDR2 is YYNGEE. The J segment lost 3 bases and the V segment lost 4 bases, leaving 6 bases of the junction unmatched. The CDR3 loop reads CASSFYGTANEKLFF. In DNA, the CDR3 is TGTGCCAGCAGCTTCTATGGGACAGCTAATGAAAAACTGTTTTTT.

The chain is built from TRBV5-1 and TRBJ2-5, with a possible D match to TRBD2 (6 bases). The CDR3 runs 15 residues. The V and J ends lost 7 bases and 0 bases respectively, with 16 bases between them. Germline CDR1 SGHRS, CDR2 YFSETQ. The CDR3 loop reads CASAVLGGYQETQYF. The CDR3 DNA is TGCGCCAGCGCCGTCTTGGGGGGATACCAAGAGACCCAGTACTTC.

This chain uses TRBV28 with TRBJ2-3, with D possibly being TRBD1 (5 bases). Germline V gene lookup returns CDR1 MDHEN and CDR2 SYDVKM. Deletions cut 2 bases from V and 2 bases from J, with 11 bases between. The CDR3 runs 15 residues. The CDR3 reads CASSLQGMVTDTQYF. CDR3 bases: TGTGCCAGCAGTTTACAGGGTATGGTCACAGATACGCAGTATTTT. Filled out from reference TRBV28 and TRBJ2-3, the complete variable domain reads DVKVTQSSRYLVKRTGEKVFLECVQDMDHENMFWYRQDPGLGLRLIYFSYDVKMKEKGDIPEGYSVSREKKERFSLILESASTNQTSMYLCASSLQGMVTDTQYFGPGTRLTVL.

The chain joins TRBV6-6 to TRBJ2-3; D is ambiguous. Germline V CDR1 and CDR2: MNHNY, SVGAGI (reference sequence). The CDR3 consists of 13 residues. The V end was cut by 2 bases, the J end by 0 bases, with 3 bases between. The CDR3: CASSYQSTDTQYF. In nucleotides, the CDR3 is TGTGCCAGCAGTTACCAGAGCACAGATACGCAGTATTTT.

This sequence joins TRBV6-2 or TRBV6-3 and TRBJ1-1; the D gene is possibly TRBD1 (5 bases). This CDR3 contains 12 residues. In germline, CDR1 is MNHEY, CDR2 SVGEGT. Trimming pared 5 bases from V and 9 bases from J, leaving 13 bases between. The CDR3 here is CASSTGTRKAFF. The CDR3 nucleotides read TGTGCCAGCAGTACTGGGACTCGAAAAGCTTTCTTT.

This rearrangement joins TRBV6-1 to TRBJ1-5; D uncertain. Trimming removed 2 bases from V and 4 bases from J, with 6 bases in between. Germline V CDR1 and CDR2: MNHNS, SASEGT. The CDR3 spans 13 residues. The CDR3 DNA reads as TGTGCCAGCAGTGAAATACAGAATCAGCCCCAGCATTTT. As protein: CASSEIQNQPQHF.

The rearrangement uses TRBV6-5 and TRBJ2-1, with 7 bases aligning to TRBD2. Trimming took 2 bases from V and 7 from J; bases not matched to a gene: 5. Germline CDR1 and CDR2: MNHEY and SVGAGI. This CDR3 region has 14 residues. Written as DNA, the CDR3 is TGTGCCAGCAGTTACGGCGGGGGAGGGAATGAGCAGTTCTTC. Amino acid sequence: CASSYGGGGNEQFF.

This clone has just one count. Other DNA sequences in the sample encode the same CDR3. The J gene is TRBJ2-7, the V gene TRBV5-1; 7 nucleotides agree with TRBD2. The CDR3 covers 14 residues. The germline CDR1 and CDR2 sequences are SGHRS and YFSETQ. The V gene end was trimmed by 2 bases and the J gene end by 2 bases; junction bases not matched to a gene: 4. CDR3 sequence reads: CASSLRAGTYEQYF. The CDR3 DNA follows: TGCGCCAGCAGCTTAAGAGCGGGGACCTACGAGCAGTACTTC.

V and J are TRBV5-6 and TRBJ1-6; D not certain. Germline V gene lookup returns CDR1 SGHDT and CDR2 YYEEEE. CDR3 size: 18 residues. Trimming pared 4 bases from V and 6 bases from J, leaving 23 bases between. Here the CDR3 reads CASSVSYSDRRINSPLHF. CDR3 nucleotides: TGTGCCAGCAGCGTTTCTTACTCCGATAGGCGGATTAATTCACCCCTCCACTTT.

This clone occurred once. V and J are TRBV5-1 and TRBJ2-5; D remains ambiguous. In germline, CDR1 is SGHRS, CDR2 YFSETQ. The V gene lost 2 bases and the J gene lost 2 bases, with 7 bases spanning the gap. The CDR3 has 13 residues. As DNA, the CDR3 is TGCGCCAGCAGCTTTGGCCAGCAAGAGACCCAGTACTTC. Protein product: CASSFGQQETQYF.

The chain has TRBV3-1 (or the pseudogene TRBV3-2) and TRBJ1-3; possibly TRBD1 for D (5 bases). The V end lost 2 bases, the J end lost 0 bases, and 11 bases lay between the germline ends. The CDR3 length is 16 residues. In germline, CDR1 is LGHDT, CDR2 YNNKEL (reference sequence). CDR3 nucleotide sequence: TGTGCCAGCAGCCAATCAGGGATGGCCTCTGGAAACACCATATATTTT. Encoded protein: CASSQSGMASGNTIYF.